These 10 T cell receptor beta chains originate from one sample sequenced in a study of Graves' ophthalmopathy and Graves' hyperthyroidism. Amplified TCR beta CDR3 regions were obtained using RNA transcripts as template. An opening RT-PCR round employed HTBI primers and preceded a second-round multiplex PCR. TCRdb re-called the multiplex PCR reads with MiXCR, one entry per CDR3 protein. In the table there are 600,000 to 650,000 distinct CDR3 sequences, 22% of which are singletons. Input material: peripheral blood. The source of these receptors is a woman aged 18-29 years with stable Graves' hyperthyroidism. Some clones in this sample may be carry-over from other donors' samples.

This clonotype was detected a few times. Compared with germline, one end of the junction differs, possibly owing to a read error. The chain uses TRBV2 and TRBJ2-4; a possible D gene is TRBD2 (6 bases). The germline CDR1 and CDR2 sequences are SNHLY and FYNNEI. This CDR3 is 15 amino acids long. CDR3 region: CASSLTALAKNIKYF. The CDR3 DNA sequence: TGTGCCAGCAGTTTGACAGCACTAGCCAAAAACATTAAGTACTTC.

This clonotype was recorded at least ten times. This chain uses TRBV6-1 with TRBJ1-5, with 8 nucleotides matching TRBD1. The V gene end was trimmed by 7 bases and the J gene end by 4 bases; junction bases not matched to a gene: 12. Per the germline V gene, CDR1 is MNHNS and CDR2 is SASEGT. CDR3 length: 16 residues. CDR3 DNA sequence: TGTGCCAGCACCAACGGTGACAGGGGAGGGAATCAGCCCCAGCATTTT. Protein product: CASTNGDRGGNQPQHF.

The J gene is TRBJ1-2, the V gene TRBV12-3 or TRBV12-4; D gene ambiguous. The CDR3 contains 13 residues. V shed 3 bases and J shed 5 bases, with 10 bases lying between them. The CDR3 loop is CASSFGDSYGYTF. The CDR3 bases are TGTGCCAGCAGTTTTGGGGATTCATATGGCTACACCTTC.

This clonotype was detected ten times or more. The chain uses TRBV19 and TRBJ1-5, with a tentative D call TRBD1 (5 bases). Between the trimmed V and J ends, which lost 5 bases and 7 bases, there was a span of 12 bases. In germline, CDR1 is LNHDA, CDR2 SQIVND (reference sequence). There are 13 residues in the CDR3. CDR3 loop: CASSLGGQQPQHF. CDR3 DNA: TGTGCCAGTAGTCTCGGCGGACAACAGCCCCAGCATTTT. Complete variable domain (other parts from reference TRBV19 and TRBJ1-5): DGGITQSPKYLFRKEGQNVTLSCEQNLNHDAMYWYRQDPGQGLRLIYYSQIVNDFQKGDIAEGYSVSREKKESFPLTVTSAQKNPTAFYLCASSLGGQQPQHFGDGTRLSIL.

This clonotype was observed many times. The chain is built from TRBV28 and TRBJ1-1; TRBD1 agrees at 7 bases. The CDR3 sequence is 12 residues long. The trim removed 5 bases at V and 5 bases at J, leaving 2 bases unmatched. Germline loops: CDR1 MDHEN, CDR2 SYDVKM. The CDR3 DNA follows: TGTGCCAGCAGTCAGGACAGGACTGAAGCTTTCTTT. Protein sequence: CASSQDRTEAFF. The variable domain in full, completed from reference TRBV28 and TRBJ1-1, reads DVKVTQSSRYLVKRTGEKVFLECVQDMDHENMFWYRQDPGLGLRLIYFSYDVKMKEKGDIPEGYSVSREKKERFSLILESASTNQTSMYLCASSQDRTEAFFGQGTRLTVV.

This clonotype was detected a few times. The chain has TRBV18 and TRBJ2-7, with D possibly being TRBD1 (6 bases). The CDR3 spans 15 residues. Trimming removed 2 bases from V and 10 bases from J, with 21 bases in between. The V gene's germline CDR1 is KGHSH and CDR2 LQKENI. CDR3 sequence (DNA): TGTGCCAGCTCACCAGGCAGGGGATCCGCCACATTCCAGTACTTC. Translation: CASSPGRGSATFQYF.

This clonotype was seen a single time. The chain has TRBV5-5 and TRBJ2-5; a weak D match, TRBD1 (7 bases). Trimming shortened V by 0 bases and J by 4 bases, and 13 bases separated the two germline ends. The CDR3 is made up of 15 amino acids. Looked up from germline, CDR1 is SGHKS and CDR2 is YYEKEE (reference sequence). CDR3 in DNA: TGTGCCAGCAGCTTGGACCCAGGGGGAGGAGAGACCCAGTACTTC. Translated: CASSLDPGGGETQYF.

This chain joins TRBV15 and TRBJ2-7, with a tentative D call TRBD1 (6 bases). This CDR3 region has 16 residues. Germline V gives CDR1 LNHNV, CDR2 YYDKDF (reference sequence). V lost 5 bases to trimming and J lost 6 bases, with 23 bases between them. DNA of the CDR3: TGTGCCACCAGCGGGGGCGCCAGTCTCGCCTCCCGCGAGCAGTACGTC. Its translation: CATSGGASLASREQYV.

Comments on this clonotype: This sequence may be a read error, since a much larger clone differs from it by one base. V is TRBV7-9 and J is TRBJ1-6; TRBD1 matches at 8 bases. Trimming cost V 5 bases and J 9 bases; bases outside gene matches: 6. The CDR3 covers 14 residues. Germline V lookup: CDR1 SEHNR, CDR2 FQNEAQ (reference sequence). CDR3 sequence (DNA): TGTGCCAGCAGCCAACAGGGGGTGCTTTCACCCCTCCACTTT. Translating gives CASSQQGVLSPLHF.

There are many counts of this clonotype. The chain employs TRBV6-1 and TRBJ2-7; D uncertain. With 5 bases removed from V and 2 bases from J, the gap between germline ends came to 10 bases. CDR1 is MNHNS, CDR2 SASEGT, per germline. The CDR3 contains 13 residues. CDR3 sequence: CASSQGPTYEQYF. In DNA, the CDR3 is TGTGCCAGCAGTCAAGGGCCAACCTACGAGCAGTACTTC.